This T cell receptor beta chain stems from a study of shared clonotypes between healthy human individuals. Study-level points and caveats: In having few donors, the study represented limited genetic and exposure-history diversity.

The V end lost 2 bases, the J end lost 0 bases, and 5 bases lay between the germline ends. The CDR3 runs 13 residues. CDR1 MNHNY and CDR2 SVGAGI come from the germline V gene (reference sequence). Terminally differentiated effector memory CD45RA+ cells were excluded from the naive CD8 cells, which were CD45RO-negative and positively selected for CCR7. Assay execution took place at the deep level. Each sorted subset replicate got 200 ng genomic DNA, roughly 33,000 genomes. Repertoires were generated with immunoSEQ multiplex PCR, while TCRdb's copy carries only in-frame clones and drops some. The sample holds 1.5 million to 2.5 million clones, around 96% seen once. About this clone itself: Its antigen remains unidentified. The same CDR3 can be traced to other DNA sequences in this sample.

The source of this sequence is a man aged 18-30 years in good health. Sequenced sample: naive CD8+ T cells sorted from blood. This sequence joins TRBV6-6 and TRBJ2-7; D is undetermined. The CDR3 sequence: CASSYGNSYEQYF. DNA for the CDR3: TGTGCCAGCAGTTACGGCAACTCCTACGAGCAGTACTTC.